The table lists the clone carrying this TCR beta chain with a few counts. The antigen remains unidentified. TCRdb redid the calling of the 5' RACE reads with MiXCR, one entry per CDR3 protein. The data contain around 340,000 distinct CDR3 sequences, 13% of them singletons. The germline gives CDR1 SGHTA, CDR2 FQGTGA. CDR3 length: 14 amino acids. The V end lost 4 bases, the J end lost 5 bases, and 14 bases lay between the germline ends. This record belongs to a study of T-cell memory formation after mild COVID-19. About the study: For the most part, TCR clusters were specific to one donor. Broader study findings: Several responding clones turned up in pre-infection memory, indicating that cross-reactive memory may have taken part.

The source of this sequence is a man aged 18 to 30 who had mild COVID-19 (a few samples of this study predate the infection). Cell type and time point are not known. What was sequenced was PBMCs or a T cell subset sorted from them (not recorded which). The chain joins TRBV7-3 to TRBJ2-5, with D possibly matching TRBD1 (6 bases). In nucleotides, the CDR3 is TGTGCCAGCAGCTATCAGGGGAGTAGGGAGACCCAGTACTTC. Translated: CASSYQGSRETQYF.